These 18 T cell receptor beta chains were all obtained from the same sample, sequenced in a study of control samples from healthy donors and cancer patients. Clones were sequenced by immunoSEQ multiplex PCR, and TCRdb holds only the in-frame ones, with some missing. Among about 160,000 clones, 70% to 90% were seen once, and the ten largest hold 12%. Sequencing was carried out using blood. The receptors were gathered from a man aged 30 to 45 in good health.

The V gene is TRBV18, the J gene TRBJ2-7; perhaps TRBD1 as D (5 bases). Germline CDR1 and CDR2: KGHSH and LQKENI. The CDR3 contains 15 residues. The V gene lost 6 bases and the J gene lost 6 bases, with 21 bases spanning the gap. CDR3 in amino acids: CASSRKADTEGEQYF. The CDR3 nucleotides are TGTGCCAGCTCCCGGAAGGCGGACACCGAAGGCGAGCAGTACTTC.

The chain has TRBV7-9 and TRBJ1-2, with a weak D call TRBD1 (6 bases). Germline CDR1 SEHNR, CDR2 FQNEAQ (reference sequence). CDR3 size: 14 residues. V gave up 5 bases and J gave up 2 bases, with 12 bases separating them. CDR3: CASSPPTGNYGYTF. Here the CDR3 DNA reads TGTGCCAGCAGCCCCCCCACAGGGAACTATGGCTACACCTTC.

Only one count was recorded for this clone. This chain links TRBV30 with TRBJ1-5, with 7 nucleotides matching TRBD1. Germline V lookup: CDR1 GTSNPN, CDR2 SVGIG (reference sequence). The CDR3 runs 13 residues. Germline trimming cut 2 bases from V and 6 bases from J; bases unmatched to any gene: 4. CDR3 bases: TGTGCCTGGAGTCCGACAGGGTCTCAGCCCCAGCATTTT. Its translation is CAWSPTGSQPQHF.

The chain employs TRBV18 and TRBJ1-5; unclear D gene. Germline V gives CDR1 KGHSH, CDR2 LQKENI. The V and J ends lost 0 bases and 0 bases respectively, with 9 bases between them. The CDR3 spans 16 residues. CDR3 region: CASSPPRMGSNQPQHF. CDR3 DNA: TGTGCCAGCTCACCACCAAGGATGGGTAGCAATCAGCCCCAGCATTTT.

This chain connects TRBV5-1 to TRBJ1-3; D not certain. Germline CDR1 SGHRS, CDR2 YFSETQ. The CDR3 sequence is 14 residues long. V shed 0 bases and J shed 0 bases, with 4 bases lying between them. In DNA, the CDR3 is TGCGCCAGCAGCTTGGCCGACTCTGGAAACACCATATATTTT. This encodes CASSLADSGNTIYF.

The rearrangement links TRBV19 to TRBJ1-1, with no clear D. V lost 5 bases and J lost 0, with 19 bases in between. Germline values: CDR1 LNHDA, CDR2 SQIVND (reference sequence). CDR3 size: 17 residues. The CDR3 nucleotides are TGTGCCAGTAGTGGAGGGTTCGTTGGATCTCTGAACACTGAAGCTTTCTTT. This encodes CASSGGFVGSLNTEAFF. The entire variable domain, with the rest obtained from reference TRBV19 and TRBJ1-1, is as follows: DGGITQSPKYLFRKEGQNVTLSCEQNLNHDAMYWYRQDPGQGLRLIYYSQIVNDFQKGDIAEGYSVSREKKESFPLTVTSAQKNPTAFYLCASSGGFVGSLNTEAFFGQGTRLTVV.

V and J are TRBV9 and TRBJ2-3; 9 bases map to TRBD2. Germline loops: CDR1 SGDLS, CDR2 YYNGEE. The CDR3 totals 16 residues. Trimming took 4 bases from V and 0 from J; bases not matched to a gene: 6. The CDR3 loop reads CASSPRLAASTDTQYF. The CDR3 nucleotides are TGTGCCAGCAGCCCACGACTAGCGGCTAGCACAGATACGCAGTATTTT.

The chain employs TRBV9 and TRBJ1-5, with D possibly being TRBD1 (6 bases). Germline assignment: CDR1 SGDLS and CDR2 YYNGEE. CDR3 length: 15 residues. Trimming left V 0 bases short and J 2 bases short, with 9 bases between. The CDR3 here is CASSVDAGGNQPQHF. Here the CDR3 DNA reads TGTGCCAGCAGCGTAGATGCAGGGGGCAATCAGCCCCAGCATTTT.

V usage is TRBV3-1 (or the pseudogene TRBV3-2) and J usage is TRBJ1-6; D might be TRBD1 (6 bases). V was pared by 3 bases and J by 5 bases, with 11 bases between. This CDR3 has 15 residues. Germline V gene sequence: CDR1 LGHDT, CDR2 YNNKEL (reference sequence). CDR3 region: CASSQAGQNNSPLHF. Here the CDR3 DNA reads TGTGCCAGCAGCCAGGCAGGACAGAATAATTCACCCCTCCACTTT.

This chain's CDR3 is CASSFREGNTGELFF. The CDR3 coding sequence is TGCGCCAGCAGCTTCAGGGAGGGGAACACCGGGGAGCTGTTTTTT. The chain is built from TRBV5-1 and TRBJ2-2; 7 bases map to TRBD2. CDR1 SGHRS and CDR2 YFSETQ come from the germline V gene. After removal of 2 bases from V and 1 base from J, the junction contained 2 bases not matched to a gene. This CDR3 spans 15 amino acids. The complete variable domain, with remaining parts taken from reference TRBV5-1 and TRBJ2-2, reads KAGVTQTPRYLIKTRGQQVTLSCSPISGHRSVSWYQQTPGQGLQFLFEYFSETQRNKGNFPGRFSGRQFSNSRSEMNVSTLELGDSALYLCASSFREGNTGELFFGEGSRLTVL.

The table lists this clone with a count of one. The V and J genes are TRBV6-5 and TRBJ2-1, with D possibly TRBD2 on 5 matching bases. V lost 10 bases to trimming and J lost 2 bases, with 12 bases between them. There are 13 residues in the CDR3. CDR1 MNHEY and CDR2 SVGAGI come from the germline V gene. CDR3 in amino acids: CATRVSAYNEQFF. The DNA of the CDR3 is TGTGCCACTAGGGTTAGCGCCTACAATGAGCAGTTCTTC.

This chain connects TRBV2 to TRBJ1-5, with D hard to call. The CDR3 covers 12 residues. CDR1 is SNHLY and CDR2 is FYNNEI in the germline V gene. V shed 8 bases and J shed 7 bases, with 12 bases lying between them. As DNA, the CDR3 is TGTGCCAGCGGGCAGTTACCCCAGCCCCAGCATTTT. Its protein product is CASGQLPQPQHF.

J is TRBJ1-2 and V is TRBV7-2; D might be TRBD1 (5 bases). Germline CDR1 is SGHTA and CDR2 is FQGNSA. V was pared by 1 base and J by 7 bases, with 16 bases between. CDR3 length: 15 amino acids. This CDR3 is CASSLDGAQFRGYTF. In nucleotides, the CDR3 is TGTGCCAGCAGCTTAGACGGGGCACAATTTCGTGGCTACACCTTC.

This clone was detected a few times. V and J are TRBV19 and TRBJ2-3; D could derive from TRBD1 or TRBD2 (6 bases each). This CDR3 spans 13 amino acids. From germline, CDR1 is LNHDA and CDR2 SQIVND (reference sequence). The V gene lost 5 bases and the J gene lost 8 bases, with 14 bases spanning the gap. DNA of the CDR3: TGTGCCAGTAGTCAGGGGCAGGGAGGTACGCAGTATTTT. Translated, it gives CASSQGQGGTQYF.

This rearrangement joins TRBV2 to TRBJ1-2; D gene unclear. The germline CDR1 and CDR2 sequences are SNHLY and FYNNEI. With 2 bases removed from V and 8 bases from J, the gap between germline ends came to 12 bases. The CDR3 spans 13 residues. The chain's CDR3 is CASSEWGGDGYTF. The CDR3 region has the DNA TGTGCCAGCAGTGAATGGGGAGGTGACGGCTACACCTTC.

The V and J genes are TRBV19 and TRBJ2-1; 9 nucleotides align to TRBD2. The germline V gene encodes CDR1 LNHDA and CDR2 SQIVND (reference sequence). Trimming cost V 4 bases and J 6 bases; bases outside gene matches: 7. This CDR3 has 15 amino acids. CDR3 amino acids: CASSTLSGSINEQFF. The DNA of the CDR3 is TGTGCCAGTAGTACACTTAGCGGGAGCATCAATGAGCAGTTCTTC. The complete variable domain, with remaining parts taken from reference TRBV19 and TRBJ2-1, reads DGGITQSPKYLFRKEGQNVTLSCEQNLNHDAMYWYRQDPGQGLRLIYYSQIVNDFQKGDIAEGYSVSREKKESFPLTVTSAQKNPTAFYLCASSTLSGSINEQFFGPGTRLTVL.

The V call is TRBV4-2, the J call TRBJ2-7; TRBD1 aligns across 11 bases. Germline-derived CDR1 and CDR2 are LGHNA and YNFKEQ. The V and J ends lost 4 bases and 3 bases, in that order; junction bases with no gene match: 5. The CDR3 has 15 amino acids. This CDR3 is CASSPDRGRYYEQYF. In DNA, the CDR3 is TGTGCCAGCAGCCCGGACAGGGGGCGGTACTACGAGCAGTACTTC.

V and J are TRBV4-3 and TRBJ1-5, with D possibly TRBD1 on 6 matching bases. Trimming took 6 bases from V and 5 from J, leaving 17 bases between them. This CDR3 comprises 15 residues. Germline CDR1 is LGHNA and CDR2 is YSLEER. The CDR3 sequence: CASSHTAGADQPQHF. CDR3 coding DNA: TGCGCCAGCAGTCATACGGCAGGGGCGGATCAGCCCCAGCATTTT.